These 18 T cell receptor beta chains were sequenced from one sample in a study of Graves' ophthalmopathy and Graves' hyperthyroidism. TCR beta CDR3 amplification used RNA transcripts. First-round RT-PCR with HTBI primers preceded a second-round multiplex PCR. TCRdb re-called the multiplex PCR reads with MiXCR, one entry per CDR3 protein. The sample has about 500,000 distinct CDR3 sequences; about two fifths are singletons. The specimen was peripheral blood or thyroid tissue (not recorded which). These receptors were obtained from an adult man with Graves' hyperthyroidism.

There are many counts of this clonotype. The CDR3 nucleotides read TGTGCCAGCAGGGAAACAGGGGGCCTGTATGGCTACACCTTC. Translating gives CASRETGGLYGYTF. The chain carries TRBV6-5 and TRBJ1-2; 9 nucleotides line up with TRBD1. With 6 bases clipped from V and 5 bases from J, the junction kept 7 bases outside the gene matches. CDR3 size: 14 residues. Germline CDR1 MNHEY, CDR2 SVGAGI.

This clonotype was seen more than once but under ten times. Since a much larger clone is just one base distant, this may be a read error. The CDR3 loop is CANSEGRQGMEPQHF. The CDR3 bases are TGTGCCAACAGCGAGGGACGACAGGGAATGGAGCCCCAGCATTTT. The rearrangement uses TRBV9 and TRBJ1-5, with 7 bases aligning to TRBD1. Germline CDR1 SGDLS, CDR2 YYNGEE. The CDR3 loop spans 15 amino acids.

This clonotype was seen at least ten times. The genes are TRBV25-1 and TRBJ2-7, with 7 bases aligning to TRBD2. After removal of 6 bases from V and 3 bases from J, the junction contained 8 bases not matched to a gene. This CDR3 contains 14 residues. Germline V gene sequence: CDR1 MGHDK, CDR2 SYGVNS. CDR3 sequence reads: CASSYGSGNYEQYF. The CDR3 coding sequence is TGTGCCAGCAGCTACGGAAGCGGGAACTACGAGCAGTACTTC.

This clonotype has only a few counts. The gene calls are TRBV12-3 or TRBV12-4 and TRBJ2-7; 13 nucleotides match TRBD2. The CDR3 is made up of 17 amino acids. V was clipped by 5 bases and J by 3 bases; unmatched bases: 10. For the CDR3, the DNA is TGTGCCAGCAGTCCCCACCCTGGACTAGCGGGGGACTACGAGCAGTACTTC. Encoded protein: CASSPHPGLAGDYEQYF.

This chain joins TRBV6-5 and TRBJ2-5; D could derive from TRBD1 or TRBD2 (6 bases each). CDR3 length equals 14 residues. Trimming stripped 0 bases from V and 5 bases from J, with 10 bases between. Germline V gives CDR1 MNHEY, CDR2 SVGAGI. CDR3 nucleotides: TGTGCCAGCAGTTACTCAGGGGGGCCGGAGACCCAGTACTTC. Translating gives CASSYSGGPETQYF.

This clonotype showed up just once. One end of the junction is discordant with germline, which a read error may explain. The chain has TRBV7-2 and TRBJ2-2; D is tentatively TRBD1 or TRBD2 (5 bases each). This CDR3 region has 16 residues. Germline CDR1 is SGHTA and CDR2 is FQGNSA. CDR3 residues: CASSWGRWRGTGELCF. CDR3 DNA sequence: TGCGCCAGCAGCTGGGGCAGGTGGCGCGGCACCGGGGAGCTGTGTTTT. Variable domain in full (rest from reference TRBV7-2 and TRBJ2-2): GAGVSQSPSNKVTEKGKDVELRCDPISGHTALYWYRQSLGQGLEFLIYFQGNSAPDKSGLPSDRFSAERTGGSVSTLTIQRTQQEDSAVYLCASSWGRWRGTGELCFGEGSRLTVL.

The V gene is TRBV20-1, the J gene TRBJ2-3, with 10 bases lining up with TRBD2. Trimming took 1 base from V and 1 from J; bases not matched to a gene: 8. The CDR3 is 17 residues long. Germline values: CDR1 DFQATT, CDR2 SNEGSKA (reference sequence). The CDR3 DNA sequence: TGCAGTGCTAGAGCAATAACCGGGACTAGCGGCACAGATACGCAGTATTTT. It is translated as CSARAITGTSGTDTQYF.

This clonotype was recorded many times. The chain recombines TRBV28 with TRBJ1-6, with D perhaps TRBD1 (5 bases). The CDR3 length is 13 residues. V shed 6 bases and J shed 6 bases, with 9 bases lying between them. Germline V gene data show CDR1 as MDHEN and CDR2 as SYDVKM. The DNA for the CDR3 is TGTGCCAGCAGCCGGGACCTTAATTCACCCCTCCACTTT. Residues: CASSRDLNSPLHF.

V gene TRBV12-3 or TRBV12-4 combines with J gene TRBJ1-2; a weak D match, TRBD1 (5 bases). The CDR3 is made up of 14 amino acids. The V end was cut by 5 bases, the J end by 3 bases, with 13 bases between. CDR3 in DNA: TGTGCCAGCAGTCCCCAAGGGGCGTACTATGGCTACACCTTC. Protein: CASSPQGAYYGYTF.

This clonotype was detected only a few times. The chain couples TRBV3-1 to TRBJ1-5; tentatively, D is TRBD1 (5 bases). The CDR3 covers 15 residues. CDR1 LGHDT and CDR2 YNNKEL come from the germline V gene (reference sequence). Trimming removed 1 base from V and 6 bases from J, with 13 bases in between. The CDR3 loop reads CASSQVSGGGQPQHF. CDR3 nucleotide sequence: TGTGCCAGCAGCCAAGTTAGTGGGGGTGGTCAGCCCCAGCATTTT. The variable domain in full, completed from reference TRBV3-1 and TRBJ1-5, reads DTAVSQTPKYLVTQMGNDKSIKCEQNLGHDTMYWYKQDSKKFLKIMFSYNNKELIINETVPNRFSPKSPDKAHLNLHINSLELGDSAVYFCASSQVSGGGQPQHFGDGTRLSIL.

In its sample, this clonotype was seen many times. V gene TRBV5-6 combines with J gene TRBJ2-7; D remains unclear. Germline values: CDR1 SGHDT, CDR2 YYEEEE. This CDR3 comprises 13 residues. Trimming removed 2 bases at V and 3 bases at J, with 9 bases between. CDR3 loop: CASSLGRYYEQYF. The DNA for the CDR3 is TGTGCCAGCAGCTTAGGTCGTTACTACGAGCAGTACTTC.

This CDR3 reads CAIRTGTGNTEAFF. Written as DNA, the CDR3 is TGTGCCATCAGAACAGGGACTGGAAACACTGAAGCTTTCTTT. The chain recombines TRBV10-3 with TRBJ1-1; possible D gene TRBD1, 6 bases. Per the germline V gene, CDR1 is ENHRY and CDR2 is SYGVKD. The CDR3 is 14 amino acids. V was shortened by 6 bases and J by 2 bases, with 13 bases between the two germline ends.

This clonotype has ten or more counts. The CDR3 is CSVEVATGREREQYF. In DNA form, the CDR3 reads TGCAGCGTTGAAGTGGCGACGGGACGGGAGCGCGAGCAGTACTTC. The J gene is TRBJ2-7, the V gene TRBV29-1; perhaps TRBD2 as D (6 bases). This CDR3 region has 15 residues. The V end was cut by 1 base, the J end by 6 bases, with 19 bases between. Germline V CDR1 and CDR2: SQVTM, ANQGSEA.

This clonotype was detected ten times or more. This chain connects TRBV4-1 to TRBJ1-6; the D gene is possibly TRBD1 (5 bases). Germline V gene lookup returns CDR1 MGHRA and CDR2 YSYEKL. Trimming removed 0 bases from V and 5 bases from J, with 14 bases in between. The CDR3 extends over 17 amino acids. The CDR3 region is CASSQDGQGANNSPLHF. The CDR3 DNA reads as TGCGCCAGCAGCCAAGATGGGCAAGGGGCCAATAATTCACCCCTCCACTTT.

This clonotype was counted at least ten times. CDR3 bases: TGTGCCAGCAGTCCGGGCCCCGGGACAACGAATCAGCCCCAGCATTTT. It translates to CASSPGPGTTNQPQHF. The J gene is TRBJ1-5, the V gene TRBV2, with D possibly TRBD1 on 6 matching bases. Germline lookup yields CDR1 SNHLY and CDR2 FYNNEI. The CDR3 contains 16 residues. Between the trimmed V and J ends, which lost 5 bases and 4 bases, there was a span of 18 bases. Based on the CDR3 plus reference TRBV2 and TRBJ1-5, the full variable domain is EPEVTQTPSHQVTQMGQEVILRCVPISNHLYFYWYRQILGQKVEFLVSFYNNEISEKSEIFDDQFSVERPDGSNFTLKIRSTKLEDSAMYFCASSPGPGTTNQPQHFGDGTRLSIL.

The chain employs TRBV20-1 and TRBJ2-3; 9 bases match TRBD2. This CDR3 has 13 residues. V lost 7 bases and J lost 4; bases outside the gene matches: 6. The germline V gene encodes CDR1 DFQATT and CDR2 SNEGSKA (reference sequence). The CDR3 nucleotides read TGCAGTGAGGAGGGCGGGGGGGCAGATACGCAGTATTTT. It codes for CSEEGGGADTQYF.

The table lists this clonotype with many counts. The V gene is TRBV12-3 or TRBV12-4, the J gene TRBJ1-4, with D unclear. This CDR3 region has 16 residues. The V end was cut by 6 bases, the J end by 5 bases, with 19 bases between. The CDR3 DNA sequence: TGTGCCAGCAGCCCTCGCAGCAAGGGTTACAATGAAAAACTGTTTTTT. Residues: CASSPRSKGYNEKLFF.

This CDR3 reads CASSPPQSKGEKLFF. DNA of the CDR3: TGTGCCAGCAGCCCACCACAGAGCAAGGGGGAAAAACTGTTTTTT. The chain has TRBV7-8 and TRBJ1-4; a weak D match, TRBD1 (5 bases). Germline-derived CDR1 and CDR2 are SGHVS and FQNEAQ. Deletions cut 5 bases from V and 8 bases from J, with 18 bases between. CDR3 length: 15 residues.